These 29 T cell receptor beta chains were sequenced from one sample in a study of shared clonotypes between healthy human individuals. Produced via immunoSEQ multiplex PCR; TCRdb's table is partial and in-frame only. This sample has more than 2 million clones; approximately 92% occur once, and the top ten carry roughly 1.7%. Cells designated naive CD8 were CD45RO-negative and were positively selected for CCR7, with terminally differentiated effector memory CD45RA+ cells excluded. Sequencing was done on a sample of naive CD8+ T cells from PBMCs. Receptors originate from a man aged 18 to 30 in good health. Some clones in this sample may be carry-over from other donors' samples.

The rearrangement uses TRBV5-6 and TRBJ2-2; 14 bases fit TRBD2. CDR1 is SGHDT and CDR2 is YYEEEE in the germline V gene. The V and J ends lost 4 bases and 6 bases, in that order; junction bases with no gene match: 5. This CDR3 has 16 amino acids. Here the CDR3 DNA reads TGTGCCAGCAGCCGCGGGACTAGCGGGAGCCCCGGGGAGCTGTTTTTT. Its translation: CASSRGTSGSPGELFF.

Of note for this clone: This sample includes further DNA sequences coding for the same CDR3. V usage is TRBV5-6 and J usage is TRBJ2-7; 8 nucleotides align to TRBD1. In germline, CDR1 is SGHDT, CDR2 YYEEEE. J lost 2 bases, V lost 4 bases, and 5 bases had no gene match. The CDR3 extends over 14 amino acids. The CDR3, as DNA: TGTGCCAGCAGCCCCGGGACAGGCCCCTACGAGCAGTACTTC. Its translation is CASSPGTGPYEQYF.

The chain employs TRBV5-6 and TRBJ1-4; TRBD1 is a possible D gene (6 bases). Deletions cut 2 bases from V and 2 bases from J, with 16 bases between. The CDR3 length is 17 residues. Germline V CDR1 and CDR2: SGHDT, YYEEEE. CDR3 in DNA: TGTGCCAGCAGCTTATCCGGGACACGGGAGACTAATGAAAAACTGTTTTTT. It specifies CASSLSGTRETNEKLFF. The entire variable domain, with the rest obtained from reference TRBV5-6 and TRBJ1-4, is as follows: DAGVTQSPTHLIKTRGQQVTLRCSPKSGHDTVSWYQQALGQGPQFIFQYYEEEERQRGNFPDRFSGHQFPNYSSELNVNALLLGDSALYLCASSLSGTRETNEKLFFGSGTQLSVL.

The chain has TRBV5-5 and TRBJ1-2; D perhaps matches TRBD1 (5 bases). Germline V lookup: CDR1 SGHKS, CDR2 YYEKEE (reference sequence). Trimming took off 3 bases at V and 3 bases at J, with 21 bases between the two ends. The CDR3 has 17 amino acids. CDR3 nucleotide sequence: TGTGCCAGCAGCTGGGGCCCGGGGCGCCCTTCTGACTATGGCTACACCTTC. Protein: CASSWGPGRPSDYGYTF.

Of note for this clone: Other nucleotide sequences in the sample specify the same CDR3. CDR3 DNA: TGTGCCAGCAGTTTACGGGGGGGTCAGCCCCAGCATTTT. Translated: CASSLRGGQPQHF. V gene TRBV27 combines with J gene TRBJ1-5, with a weak D call TRBD1 (5 bases). V dropped 2 bases and J dropped 6 bases, with 8 bases sitting between them. This CDR3 contains 13 residues. CDR1 MNHEY and CDR2 SMNVEV come from the germline V gene (reference sequence).

This chain connects TRBV7-9 to TRBJ2-4; a weak D match, TRBD1 (6 bases). Germline values: CDR1 SEHNR, CDR2 FQNEAQ (reference sequence). The germline V and J ends were trimmed by 5 bases and 1 base, with 9 bases remaining between them. The CDR3 loop spans 14 amino acids. The CDR3 sequence: CASSPQGAKNIQYF. DNA for the CDR3: TGTGCCAGCAGCCCCCAGGGGGCCAAAAACATTCAGTACTTC. The full variable domain, rest sourced from reference TRBV7-9 and TRBJ2-4, is DTGVSQNPRHKITKRGQNVTFRCDPISEHNRLYWYRQTLGQGPEFLTYFQNEAQLEKSRLLSDRFSAERPKGSFSTLEIQRTEQGDSAMYLCASSPQGAKNIQYFGAGTRLSVL.

Worth noting for this clone: Other DNA variants within this sample encode the same CDR3. The V gene is TRBV28, the J gene TRBJ1-5, with D perhaps TRBD1 (6 bases). This CDR3 comprises 11 residues. Germline V gene lookup returns CDR1 MDHEN and CDR2 SYDVKM. The CDR3 spells CAGGSNQPQHF. The CDR3 coding sequence is TGTGCAGGGGGAAGCAATCAGCCCCAGCATTTT.

The CDR3 coding sequence is TGTGCCAGCAGCCCCCGGACAGGGGCGACATACGAGCAGTACTTC. This translates into CASSPRTGATYEQYF. V and J are TRBV11-1 and TRBJ2-7; 9 positions match TRBD1. V gave up 5 bases and J gave up 4 bases; unmatched junction bases: 9. Germline lookup yields CDR1 SGHAT and CDR2 FQDESV (reference sequence). The CDR3 loop spans 15 amino acids.

J is TRBJ1-2 and V is TRBV19; D uncertain. Germline V lookup: CDR1 LNHDA, CDR2 SQIVND (reference sequence). The V end lost 6 bases, the J end lost 4 bases, and 12 bases lay between the germline ends. CDR3 length equals 13 residues. Here the CDR3 reads CASRMDVPYGYTF. CDR3 bases: TGTGCCAGTAGGATGGACGTCCCCTATGGCTACACCTTC.

V and J are TRBV18 and TRBJ2-2, with no clear D. The CDR3 covers 14 residues. The germline gives CDR1 KGHSH, CDR2 LQKENI. V gave up 1 base and J gave up 0 bases, with 3 bases separating them. The DNA for the CDR3 is TGTGCCAGCTCACCACTTCCGAACACCGGGGAGCTGTTTTTT. Its translation is CASSPLPNTGELFF.

This CDR3 is CASRGIADTQYF. CDR3 coding DNA: TGTGCCAGCAGGGGAATAGCAGATACGCAGTATTTT. The chain has TRBV2 and TRBJ2-3; no clear D. Germline V gene lookup returns CDR1 SNHLY and CDR2 FYNNEI. V was clipped by 6 bases and J by 4 bases, with 8 bases between them. CDR3 length: 12 residues. Full variable domain (outside the CDR3, taken from reference TRBV2 and TRBJ2-3): EPEVTQTPSHQVTQMGQEVILRCVPISNHLYFYWYRQILGQKVEFLVSFYNNEISEKSEIFDDQFSVERPDGSNFTLKIRSTKLEDSAMYFCASRGIADTQYFGPGTRLTVL.

This chain links TRBV19 with TRBJ2-7; TRBD1 matches 9 bases. V was pared by 5 bases and J by 4 bases, with 12 bases of the junction left unmatched. Germline V CDR1 and CDR2: LNHDA, SQIVND (reference sequence). The CDR3 loop spans 16 amino acids. CDR3 sequence: CASSLSTGTGRYEQYF. The CDR3 nucleotides are TGTGCCAGTAGTCTATCAACCGGGACAGGGAGATACGAGCAGTACTTC.

The chain combines TRBV27 with TRBJ1-2; 10 nucleotides match TRBD1. The CDR3 sequence is 17 residues long. V trimming: 3 bases; J trimming: 0 bases; junction bases outside the gene matches: 7. The V gene's germline CDR1 is MNHEY and CDR2 SMNVEV (reference sequence). CDR3 DNA: TGTGCCAGCAGTTTGCTGACAGGGGGCCTAGCTAACTATGGCTACACCTTC. It encodes CASSLLTGGLANYGYTF.

The chain has TRBV6-1 and TRBJ2-1; perhaps TRBD2 as D (6 bases). Germline values: CDR1 MNHNS, CDR2 SASEGT. The length of the CDR3 is 15 residues. Deletions cut 6 bases from V and 9 bases from J, with 21 bases between. The CDR3 sequence is CASRADRGGLLEQFF. The CDR3 DNA reads TGTGCCAGCAGAGCCGATAGGGGAGGCCTGCTTGAGCAGTTCTTC.

The chain has TRBV7-2 and TRBJ2-7; the D gene is possibly TRBD2 (7 bases). This CDR3 has 17 amino acids. Trimming cost V 2 bases and J 0 bases, with 17 bases left between them. The V gene's germline CDR1 is SGHTA and CDR2 FQGNSA. The CDR3 nucleotides read TGTGCCAGCAGCTTACCAGGGGAGGGGCCCCGCTCCTACGAGCAGTACTTC. Translating gives CASSLPGEGPRSYEQYF.

Comment on this clone: Other DNA sequences in the same sample also yield this CDR3. V is TRBV6-5 and J is TRBJ2-2, with 7 bases that match TRBD1. CDR3 length: 15 residues. The trim removed 1 base at V and 3 bases at J, leaving 2 bases unmatched. Looked up from germline, CDR1 is MNHEY and CDR2 is SVGAGI. CDR3 coding DNA: TGTGCCAGCAGTTACTTGCAGGGGGACACCGGGGAGCTGTTTTTT. This translates into CASSYLQGDTGELFF.

The rearrangement uses TRBV7-9 and TRBJ2-5; D is unresolved. V was cut by 9 bases and J by 2 bases, with 10 bases left in between. Germline loops: CDR1 SEHNR, CDR2 FQNEAQ (reference sequence). The CDR3 extends over 12 amino acids. CDR3 region: CASHAVQETQYF. Here the CDR3 DNA reads TGTGCCAGTCATGCGGTACAAGAGACCCAGTACTTC.

The table lists this clone with a few counts. The chain combines TRBV6-5 with TRBJ1-1; D call uncertain. Per the germline V gene, CDR1 is MNHEY and CDR2 is SVGAGI. The CDR3 totals 12 residues. V was trimmed by 2 bases and J by 4 bases, leaving 5 bases between them. The CDR3 DNA is TGTGCCAGCAGTTACGGGAGCACTGAAGCTTTCTTT. Its translation is CASSYGSTEAFF.

This clone came up a few times. This specimen includes other DNA sequences encoding the same CDR3. The chain links TRBV7-9 to TRBJ2-1; D possibly corresponds to TRBD2 (5 bases). V lost 5 bases to trimming and J lost 7 bases, with 9 bases between them. This CDR3 is built from 12 residues. Germline V gives CDR1 SEHNR, CDR2 FQNEAQ (reference sequence). The CDR3 protein is CASSPGGNEQFF. As DNA, the CDR3 is TGTGCCAGCAGCCCTGGAGGAAATGAGCAGTTCTTC. The full variable domain, in which reference TRBV7-9 and TRBJ2-1 provide the parts outside the CDR3, is DTGVSQNPRHKITKRGQNVTFRCDPISEHNRLYWYRQTLGQGPEFLTYFQNEAQLEKSRLLSDRFSAERPKGSFSTLEIQRTEQGDSAMYLCASSPGGNEQFFGPGTRLTVL.

V and J are TRBV4-2 and TRBJ2-3, with 9 bases matching TRBD2. This CDR3 has 21 residues. Trimming cost V 0 bases and J 1 base; bases outside gene matches: 17. Germline V gives CDR1 LGHNA, CDR2 YNFKEQ. Here the CDR3 reads CASSQDIPPLLAGAGTDTQYF. In nucleotides, the CDR3 is TGTGCCAGCAGCCAAGATATCCCACCCCTTTTAGCGGGAGCGGGCACAGATACGCAGTATTTT.

The chain links TRBV4-1 to TRBJ2-5; 10 nucleotides agree with TRBD1. Germline CDR1 reads MGHRA; CDR2 reads YSYEKL. The CDR3 sequence is 18 residues long. J lost 2 bases, V lost 4 bases, and 13 bases had no gene match. DNA of the CDR3: TGCGCCAGCAGCCCGGGTTTATCTGGACAGGGGGTTCAAGAGACCCAGTACTTC. This encodes CASSPGLSGQGVQETQYF.

In regard to this clone: The same CDR3 can be traced to other DNA sequences in this sample. The chain links TRBV5-5 to TRBJ1-2, with D unresolved. CDR3 length equals 12 residues. V lost 3 bases and J lost 4, with 7 bases in between. Germline loops: CDR1 SGHKS, CDR2 YYEKEE (reference sequence). CDR3 nucleotide sequence: TGTGCCAGCAGCTCCGACCTCTATGGCTACACCTTC. Protein sequence: CASSSDLYGYTF.

J is TRBJ2-7 and V is TRBV28; TRBD1 might be the D (5 bases). This CDR3 spans 16 amino acids. V shed 2 bases and J shed 5 bases, with 19 bases lying between them. The V gene's germline CDR1 is MDHEN and CDR2 SYDVKM. The CDR3 spells CASSLLGAASVDEQYF. In DNA, the CDR3 is TGTGCCAGCAGTTTACTTGGGGCAGCCTCCGTGGACGAGCAGTACTTC. The entire variable domain, with the rest obtained from reference TRBV28 and TRBJ2-7, is as follows: DVKVTQSSRYLVKRTGEKVFLECVQDMDHENMFWYRQDPGLGLRLIYFSYDVKMKEKGDIPEGYSVSREKKERFSLILESASTNQTSMYLCASSLLGAASVDEQYFGPGTRLTVT.

V gene TRBV7-9 combines with J gene TRBJ1-2, with 9 bases identical to TRBD1. V lost 4 bases to trimming and J lost 5 bases; unmatched junction nucleotides: 8. This CDR3 spans 15 amino acids. Germline V gene sequence: CDR1 SEHNR, CDR2 FQNEAQ (reference sequence). The CDR3 DNA is TGTGCCAGCAGCTCCCAGACCGGGACAGGGTATGGCTACACCTTC. It yields the protein CASSSQTGTGYGYTF. Full variable domain (outside the CDR3, taken from reference TRBV7-9 and TRBJ1-2): DTGVSQNPRHKITKRGQNVTFRCDPISEHNRLYWYRQTLGQGPEFLTYFQNEAQLEKSRLLSDRFSAERPKGSFSTLEIQRTEQGDSAMYLCASSSQTGTGYGYTFGSGTRLTVV.

The chain couples TRBV5-4 to TRBJ2-7; the D is unclear. V was cut by 0 bases and J by 2 bases, with 15 bases left in between. Germline V lookup: CDR1 SGHNT, CDR2 YYREEE (reference sequence). This CDR3 has 16 amino acids. The CDR3 DNA reads as TGTGCCAGCAGCTTGGCTGGAGTAGCATACCCCTACGAGCAGTACTTC. Translated, it gives CASSLAGVAYPYEQYF.

The rearrangement uses TRBV27 and TRBJ1-1; D remains ambiguous. The CDR3 has 15 amino acids. Trimming pared 2 bases from V and 0 bases from J, leaving 10 bases between. The germline CDR1 and CDR2 sequences are MNHEY and SMNVEV (reference sequence). The CDR3 sequence: CASSLGQALNTEAFF. In DNA form, the CDR3 reads TGTGCCAGCAGTTTAGGTCAGGCGTTGAACACTGAAGCTTTCTTT.

The chain couples TRBV27 to TRBJ2-2, with TRBD2 matching 9 bases. The germline V gene encodes CDR1 MNHEY and CDR2 SMNVEV (reference sequence). V was clipped by 4 bases and J by 4 bases; unmatched bases: 10. The length of the CDR3 is 17 residues. Here the CDR3 reads CASSSPWREGATGELFF. The DNA for the CDR3 is TGTGCCAGCAGTTCCCCTTGGCGGGAGGGCGCCACCGGGGAGCTGTTTTTT.

The rearrangement links TRBV6-6 to TRBJ1-1, with D perhaps matching TRBD1 (6 bases). The CDR3 has 16 amino acids. Trimming pared 6 bases from V and 3 bases from J, leaving 20 bases between. Per the germline V gene, CDR1 is MNHNY and CDR2 is SVGAGI (reference sequence). The CDR3: CASRVNGGVGDTEAFF. The CDR3 DNA sequence: TGTGCCAGCAGGGTCAATGGGGGCGTTGGGGACACTGAAGCTTTCTTT.

The genes are TRBV5-6 and TRBJ1-2; a possible D gene is TRBD1 (5 bases). This CDR3 comprises 14 residues. Germline CDR1 is SGHDT and CDR2 is YYEEEE. Between the trimmed V and J ends, which lost 6 bases and 6 bases, there was a span of 18 bases. CDR3 sequence: CASIPGRGVHGYTF. CDR3 in DNA: TGTGCCAGCATCCCGGGCCGGGGCGTTCATGGCTACACCTTC.